Given below is one T cell receptor (beta chain) in context. This clonotype was observed a handful of times. Its antigen remains undetermined. Base qualities are missing; no much larger clone stands one base away. Explained via the paper, the time point label denotes: newly diagnosed GD, antithyroid drugs for less than 3 months. For both TCR sequencing and RNA sequencing, RNA was extracted from PBMCs using TRIzol. The diagnosis of Graves' disease was made according to American Thyroid Association guidelines. Recruitment of patients was carried out at an endocrinology department in Xi'an, China. Each patient gave approximately 10 milliliters of peripheral blood, collected in an EDTA anticoagulant tube. Ficoll Paque Plus density gradient separation was used to isolate PBMCs, and no further T cell sorting was done. An Agilent 2100 Bioanalyzer and agarose gel were used to check RNA quality, and a NanoDrop 2000 was used to measure RNA concentration.

This entry belongs to a study of regulatory T cells in long-lasting Graves disease (dated by TCRdb to about 2021). Study-wide context: Antithyroid drugs had been taken for less than 3 months by newly diagnosed Graves' disease patients. Persistent Graves' disease patients were compared with newly diagnosed Graves' disease patients by peripheral blood TCR sequencing and RNA sequencing. The study took place in China and was registered as a clinical trial. A total of about 33 samples underwent TCR sequencing: some 13 from persistent and roughly 20 from newly diagnosed Graves' disease patients.

Library preparation used multiplex PCR. Sequencing took place on an Illumina HiSeq 4000. TCR beta libraries were built with iRepertoire HTBI primers and Arm-PCR amplification of CDR3 regions. Before sequencing, the PCR products underwent gel purification. Regarding the original processing steps: Across samples, 55 to 80 TRBV and 14 TRBJ segments were identified and used for gene usage analysis of CDR3 amino acid clonotypes. Filtered high-quality paired reads were merged into contigs using COPE and FqMerger. BLAST was used to align contigs to the IMGT TRBV, TRBD and TRBJ reference genes, and CDR3 was defined following IMGT. Any clonotype with a frequency above 0.1% was counted as a highly expanded clone. Shannon entropy was used to measure repertoire diversity, and the Gini coefficient was used to measure V-J evenness. A clonotype was considered public if more than one individual shared it. TCRdb cleaned the public reads at Q25 with fastp, built clones with MiXCR and kept in-frame beta chains. Identical CDR3 protein sequences are pooled into one entry, listed with their most common genes and DNA. The V and J calls and clone size come from TCRdb's table, not from the authors' own analysis. A total of approximately 460,000 distinct CDR3 sequences appear in this sample, 15% to 20% of them only once. The ten largest clones take up about 10% of the sample.

The paper's findings and limits, for the study overall: Persistent patients shared more public clonotypes among themselves (around 2,800) than newly diagnosed patients did (approximately 970). Only peripheral blood was studied, because thyroid tissue, the primary lesion, was inaccessible. Compared with newly diagnosed patients, persistent Graves' disease patients had lower TCR Shannon entropy and fewer highly expanded clones, which suggests clonal expansion. The small sample size was acknowledged by the authors as a limitation that may reduce accuracy. Preferential use of TRBV28, TRBJ1-2 and TRBJ2-5 was observed in persistent disease, whereas TRBV20-1 and TRBJ2-1 were favored in newly diagnosed disease. Only the TCR beta chain was sequenced and analyzed.

Reading from cysteine to phenylalanine, the CDR3 counts 15 amino acids. The only DNA kept is the CDR3, 45 bases in frame from the first base. V is pruned by 4 bases and J by 0 bases, leaving 8 bases of the junction without a gene match. CDR1 and CDR2 are drawn from the germline V gene (reference sequence): DFQATT, SNEGSKA. This sample was shared with a second study, whose subject was T cells in Graves' hyperthyroidism and ophthalmopathy. The second source states: A patient counted as having stable Graves' hyperthyroidism if no progression to ophthalmopathy occurred over 18 months of follow-up. Hyperthyroidism patients were newly diagnosed, had a disease duration of under 2 months, and were aged 18 to 65 years. Exclusion was applied to patients with uncontrolled infections, other autoimmune diseases, pregnancy or lactation. Diagnoses were established on the basis of clinical symptoms, serum thyroxine and TRAb, thyroid ultrasound, and orbital computed tomography. A first-round RT-PCR of the TCR CDR3 used the HTBI primer set with the Qiagen OneStep RT-PCR kit. Most expanded thyroid clonotypes (frequency above 0.001) were also detected in blood, a finding suggesting that blood repertoires may reflect thyroid immune responses. Ophthalmopathy was separated from stable hyperthyroidism by a 13 V-J signature model, with roughly 88% sensitivity and 81% to 83% specificity obtained in cross-validation and 80%/75% obtained in testing. In validation, the model predicted progression to ophthalmopathy a median of about 6.5 months before onset, with approximately 68% sensitivity and 72.22% specificity. To identify TCR V-J signatures that set the groups apart, the researchers used a discovery cohort of 90 to 100 patients, made up of 43 with Graves' ophthalmopathy and 57 with stable Graves' hyperthyroidism. Prospective prediction of ophthalmopathy was tested in an independent validation cohort of 18 to 20 hyperthyroidism patients and 17 patients who later progressed to ophthalmopathy. The roughly 99 discovery patients were divided at random into training and test sets in a 7:3 ratio. In roughly six Graves' hyperthyroidism patients, the study also compared T-cell repertoires from thyroid tissue with T-cell repertoires from blood. After blood sampling, hyperthyroidism patients were treated with methimazole at a starting dose of 30 mg daily, and ophthalmopathy patients were treated with high-dose intravenous methylprednisolone. The libraries were constructed in a second round of multiplex PCR and then size-selected and purified. Paired-end sequencing of the libraries was performed with 100 bp reads on an Illumina HiSeq2000. SOAPnuke was used to process the raw data, removing reads that contained adapters or uncalled bases, had a mean Phred below 15, or lacked an exact match to the constant primer or identifier. COPE v1.2.5 was used to merge the high-quality paired reads, and each unique nucleotide sequence was defined as a clonotype. Clonotypes were aligned to IMGT TRBV, TRBD and TRBJ reference segments using MiTCR v1.1. The analysis was restricted to V-J combinations with a frequency above 0.0001, which together covered about 99% of the repertoires. A TCS score was defined as the ratio between F50 (clonal expansion) and ExV (chaos), using BLOSUM62-based TCRdist between CDR3 peptides within each V-J. Welch's t-statistics and random forest reduced several hundred V-J features to 13, which were used in a naive Bayes classifier (R e1071). No statistical method was used to fix the sample size in advance, and group allocation was not hidden from the investigators. The paper describes TCR Vbeta CDR3 sequencing of fewer than 150 peripheral blood samples, made up of about 41 ophthalmopathy patients, roughly 75 hyperthyroidism patients and roughly 17 progressor patients.

Here the chain combines TRBV20-1 and TRBJ1-1; TRBD1 aligns with 7 central bases. The receptor was isolated from a woman between 25 and 40 years old with Graves disease. Donor details come from another sample of the same person, matched by shared clones. Sequenced here: peripheral blood mononuclear cells (PBMCs), sampled at new diagnosis, from a patient treated with antithyroid drugs. The encoded CDR3 is CSAMVRGRLNTEAFF. The DNA reads as follows: TGCAGTGCTATGGTGAGGGGGCGTTTGAACACTGAAGCTTTCTTT.